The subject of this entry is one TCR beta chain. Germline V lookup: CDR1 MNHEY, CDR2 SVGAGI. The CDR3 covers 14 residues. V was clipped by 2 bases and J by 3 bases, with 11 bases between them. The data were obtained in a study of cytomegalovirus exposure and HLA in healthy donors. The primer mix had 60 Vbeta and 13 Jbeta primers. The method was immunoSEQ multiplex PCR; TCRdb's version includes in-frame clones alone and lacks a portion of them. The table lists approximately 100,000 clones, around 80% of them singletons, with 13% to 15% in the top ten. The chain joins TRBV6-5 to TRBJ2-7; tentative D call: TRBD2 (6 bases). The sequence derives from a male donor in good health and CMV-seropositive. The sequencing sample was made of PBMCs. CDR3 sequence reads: CASSYVPGDYEQYF. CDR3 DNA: TGTGCCAGCAGTTACGTTCCGGGAGACTACGAGCAGTACTTC.